What follows are 29 T cell receptor beta chains derived from one specimen sequenced in a study of CD4 T cells in relation to SARS-CoV-2 and coronaviruses. Unexposed donor CD4+ T cells date from about 2011-2018, before the COVID-19 pandemic. This table comes from immunoSEQ multiplex PCR, and its TCRdb copy is limited to in-frame clones, with some not included. The table lists tens of thousands of clones, 80% to 95% of them singletons, with approximately 0.21% in the top ten. Sequenced material: naive CD4+ T cells from PBMCs. Subset specified: naive CD4+ T cells isolated by negative enrichment. The receptors were sampled from a human donor in good health.

V is TRBV3-1 (or the pseudogene TRBV3-2) and J is TRBJ2-7; 8 bases agree with TRBD1. With 4 bases clipped from V and 2 bases from J, the junction kept 7 bases outside the gene matches. There are 15 residues in the CDR3. Per the germline V gene, CDR1 is LGHDT and CDR2 is YNNKEL (reference sequence). CDR3 loop: CASSPPRDRTYEQYF. The CDR3 coding sequence is TGTGCCAGCAGCCCCCCGCGGGACAGGACCTACGAGCAGTACTTC.

This CDR3 is CASSPGPALSYEQYF. In DNA form, the CDR3 reads TGTGCCAGCTCACCAGGTCCGGCCCTCTCCTACGAGCAGTACTTC. This chain uses TRBV18 with TRBJ2-7; D is uncertain. The V end lost 2 bases, the J end lost 0 bases, and 11 bases lay between the germline ends. The CDR3 has 15 residues. Germline lookup yields CDR1 KGHSH and CDR2 LQKENI.

The CDR3 DNA sequence: TGTGCCAGCAGCCAAGTGGCAGGGGGCTTGTTAGAGACCCAGTACTTC. Translated, it gives CASSQVAGGLLETQYF. The rearrangement uses TRBV3-1 (or the pseudogene TRBV3-2) and TRBJ2-5; TRBD1 matches at 8 bases. The CDR3 length is 16 residues. Germline CDR1 LGHDT, CDR2 YNNKEL (reference sequence). With V trimmed by 1 base and J by 4 bases, 8 bases remained unmatched.

The V call is TRBV5-1, the J call TRBJ1-3; tentative D call: TRBD1 (5 bases). Trimming took 0 bases from V and 0 from J, leaving 10 bases between them. The CDR3 is 16 residues long. Germline V CDR1 and CDR2: SGHRS, YFSETQ. The chain's CDR3 is CASSLGGTSSGNTIYF. DNA for the CDR3: TGCGCCAGCAGCTTGGGAGGGACGAGCTCTGGAAACACCATATATTTT.

As to this clone: Germline and junction disagree at one end, which may indicate a read error. The gene calls are TRBV12-3 or TRBV12-4 and TRBJ2-2; D is perhaps TRBD2 (5 bases). The CDR3 sequence is 13 residues long. CDR3 sequence reads: CGVAWIGGGELFF. As DNA, the CDR3 is TGCGGGGTCGCCTGGATAGGAGGCGGGGAGCTGTTTTTT.

The genes are TRBV5-1 and TRBJ1-1, with TRBD1 identical over 9 bases. This CDR3 is 14 amino acids long. V lost 4 bases to trimming and J lost 4 bases; unmatched junction nucleotides: 5. Germline V gene sequence: CDR1 SGHRS, CDR2 YFSETQ. The CDR3 region has the DNA TGCGCCAGCAGCGAACAGGGGGCCGGCACTGAAGCTTTCTTT. This gives the protein CASSEQGAGTEAFF.

The rearrangement uses TRBV27 and TRBJ2-7; no clear D. CDR3 size: 15 residues. Germline V lookup: CDR1 MNHEY, CDR2 SMNVEV (reference sequence). Trimming shortened V by 6 bases and J by 3 bases, and 18 bases separated the two germline ends. The CDR3 region is CASRPSLRPDYEQYF. CDR3 nucleotides: TGTGCCAGCAGACCCTCCCTACGCCCTGACTACGAGCAGTACTTC.

This chain joins TRBV10-3 and TRBJ2-7, with 7 bases lining up with TRBD1. With 10 bases clipped from V and 2 bases from J, the junction kept 14 bases outside the gene matches. Germline-derived CDR1 and CDR2 are ENHRY and SYGVKD. This CDR3 region has 15 residues. DNA of the CDR3: TGTGCCACCTCGGATCAGACAGGGACGGCCTACGAGCAGTACTTC. Amino acid sequence: CATSDQTGTAYEQYF.

CDR3 in DNA: TGTGCTAGTGGTGTGACAGGAAATACGCAGTATTTT. Translation gives CASGVTGNTQYF. This rearrangement joins TRBV12-5 to TRBJ2-3, with D tentatively TRBD1 (6 bases). The length of the CDR3 is 12 residues. The germline V and J ends were trimmed by 5 bases and 7 bases, with 10 bases remaining between them. Germline loops: CDR1 LGHNT, CDR2 FRNRAP.

The chain is built from TRBV6-5 and TRBJ2-1; 11 nucleotides agree with TRBD2. CDR1 and CDR2 from the germline V gene are MNHEY and SVGAGI. The CDR3 consists of 15 residues. V lost 5 bases to trimming and J lost 9 bases; unmatched junction nucleotides: 9. CDR3 protein: CASSPQGLAVVEQFF. As DNA, the CDR3 is TGTGCCAGCAGTCCCCAGGGACTAGCGGTGGTTGAGCAGTTCTTC.

The chain is built from TRBV4-1 and TRBJ2-1; D is uncertain. This CDR3 has 14 amino acids. CDR1 and CDR2 (germline): MGHRA, YSYEKL. Between the trimmed V and J ends, which lost 2 bases and 4 bases, there was a span of 9 bases. CDR3 region: CASSQNPRYNEQFF. CDR3 DNA sequence: TGCGCCAGCAGCCAAAACCCCCGGTACAATGAGCAGTTCTTC.

This chain joins TRBV5-1 and TRBJ2-1, with TRBD2 as a possible D gene (5 bases). Trimming took off 2 bases at V and 5 bases at J, with 8 bases between the two ends. The CDR3 totals 13 residues. Germline values: CDR1 SGHRS, CDR2 YFSETQ. CDR3 in amino acids: CASSLGLHNEQFF. The CDR3 DNA reads TGCGCCAGCAGCTTAGGACTTCACAATGAGCAGTTCTTC.

The chain is built from TRBV12-3 or TRBV12-4 and TRBJ1-4; D gene uncertain. The germline V and J ends were trimmed by 3 bases and 10 bases, with 9 bases remaining between them. The CDR3 loop spans 12 amino acids. This CDR3 is CASSFGDRKLFF. The CDR3 region has the DNA TGTGCCAGCAGTTTTGGAGATAGAAAACTGTTTTTT.

The chain couples TRBV28 to TRBJ2-6; D is perhaps TRBD1 (6 bases). With 6 bases removed from V and 0 bases from J, the gap between germline ends came to 12 bases. This CDR3 has 16 amino acids. The germline gives CDR1 MDHEN, CDR2 SYDVKM. CDR3 DNA sequence: TGTGCCAGCAGCCCCCGCAGGGGCTCTGGGGCCAACGTCCTGACTTTC. It codes for CASSPRRGSGANVLTF.

In this sample, this clone turned up once. The chain recombines TRBV19 with TRBJ2-1; D remains unclear. Germline values: CDR1 LNHDA, CDR2 SQIVND (reference sequence). CDR3 length: 15 residues. Trimming pared 5 bases from V and 2 bases from J, leaving 13 bases between. For the CDR3, the DNA is TGTGCCAGTAGTCCGACCTTGGGCGCCTACAATGAGCAGTTCTTC. Its protein product is CASSPTLGAYNEQFF.

The chain combines TRBV18 with TRBJ2-3; 12 nucleotides line up with TRBD2. Looked up from germline, CDR1 is KGHSH and CDR2 is LQKENI. Trimming removed 2 bases from V and 2 bases from J; junction bases left unmatched: 5. The CDR3 consists of 17 residues. In nucleotides, the CDR3 is TGTGCCAGCTCACCAACTAGCGGGAGGACCCACACAGATACGCAGTATTTT. It encodes CASSPTSGRTHTDTQYF.

V gene TRBV4-3 combines with J gene TRBJ1-6; 8 positions match TRBD1. After removal of 0 bases from V and 9 bases from J, the junction contained 10 bases not matched to a gene. The CDR3 is 17 residues long. Germline V gene lookup returns CDR1 LGHNA and CDR2 YSLEER. CDR3 DNA sequence: TGCGCCAGCAGCCAAGATCCCGGACAGGGACGGGGTTCACCCCTCCACTTT. It codes for CASSQDPGQGRGSPLHF.

The rearrangement uses TRBV5-4 and TRBJ2-1; D may be TRBD1 or TRBD2 (5 bases each). Germline V lookup: CDR1 SGHNT, CDR2 YYREEE (reference sequence). Trimming shortened V by 4 bases and J by 7 bases, and 18 bases separated the two germline ends. CDR3 length: 15 residues. CDR3 DNA sequence: TGTGCCAGCAGCCGACGGGAAGGGGTGGATAATGAGCAGTTCTTC. It encodes CASSRREGVDNEQFF. The full variable domain, completed using reference TRBV5-4 and TRBJ2-1, is ETGVTQSPTHLIKTRGQQVTLRCSSQSGHNTVSWYQQALGQGPQFIFQYYREEENGRGNFPPRFSGLQFPNYSSELNVNALELDDSALYLCASSRREGVDNEQFFGPGTRLTVL.

This chain joins TRBV9 and TRBJ2-3; D possibly matches TRBD1 or TRBD2 (6 bases each). CDR1 and CDR2 (germline): SGDLS, YYNGEE. V was shortened by 2 bases and J by 4 bases, with 17 bases between the two germline ends. CDR3 length: 16 amino acids. The chain's CDR3 is CASSVGGGVLADTQYF. The CDR3 region has the DNA TGTGCCAGCAGCGTTGGGGGCGGGGTATTGGCAGATACGCAGTATTTT.

V usage is TRBV5-6 and J usage is TRBJ2-1; D is unresolved. CDR1 is SGHDT and CDR2 is YYEEEE in the germline V gene. The CDR3 is 11 amino acids. The ends were cut back, 0 bases at V and 9 bases at J, with 4 bases in the middle. CDR3 residues: CASSLVAEQFF. CDR3 nucleotide sequence: TGTGCCAGCAGCTTGGTAGCTGAGCAGTTCTTC.

This clone was seen just once. V gene TRBV18 combines with J gene TRBJ1-2; the D gene is possibly TRBD1 (6 bases). CDR1 and CDR2 (germline): KGHSH, LQKENI. The V gene lost 1 base and the J gene lost 2 bases, with 11 bases spanning the gap. This CDR3 has 15 amino acids. The CDR3 DNA is TGTGCCAGCTCACCACTCGACAGGCTAAACTATGGCTACACCTTC. Translating it yields CASSPLDRLNYGYTF.

The J gene is TRBJ2-7, the V gene TRBV6-5; 7 nucleotides agree with TRBD2. CDR1 and CDR2 (germline): MNHEY, SVGAGI. This CDR3 region has 13 residues. The ends lost 5 bases at V and 5 bases at J; junction bases unmatched: 6. CDR3 amino acids: CASSRRGFNEQYF. CDR3 DNA: TGTGCCAGCAGTCGGCGGGGGTTCAACGAGCAGTACTTC.

The chain uses TRBV11-2 and TRBJ1-3, with D hard to call. This CDR3 is built from 15 residues. Trimming shortened V by 1 base and J by 0 bases, and 7 bases separated the two germline ends. Germline V gene data show CDR1 as SGHAT and CDR2 as FQNNGV. The DNA for the CDR3 is TGTGCCAGCAGCTTAGTCGCTTCCTCTGGAAACACCATATATTTT. Translated, it gives CASSLVASSGNTIYF.

The chain recombines TRBV16 with TRBJ1-2, with D possibly being TRBD1 (5 bases). V was cut by 3 bases and J by 4 bases, with 18 bases left in between. This CDR3 contains 16 residues. Germline V lookup: CDR1 KGHSY, CDR2 FQNENV. The DNA of the CDR3 is TGTGCCAGCAGCCAGACCCTGACAGCGACGGCCTATGGCTACACCTTC. Protein product: CASSQTLTATAYGYTF.

The chain links TRBV24-1 to TRBJ2-1; D gene uncertain. Germline V gives CDR1 KGHDR, CDR2 SFDVKD. The CDR3 length is 15 residues. Trimming pared 2 bases from V and 5 bases from J, leaving 12 bases between. The chain's CDR3 is CATSDSGSTNNEQFF. CDR3 sequence (DNA): TGTGCCACCAGTGATTCTGGCTCGACCAACAATGAGCAGTTCTTC.

The rearrangement links TRBV6-5 to TRBJ1-1; 7 nucleotides match TRBD1. Losses at the gene ends were 7 bases for V and 8 bases for J; bases not matched to a gene: 7. The CDR3 consists of 12 residues. Germline loops: CDR1 MNHEY, CDR2 SVGAGI. CDR3 residues: CASKGQLLEAFF. In nucleotides, the CDR3 is TGTGCCAGCAAGGGACAGCTTCTCGAAGCTTTCTTT.

The chain uses TRBV7-3 and TRBJ2-5, with D possibly TRBD2 on 5 matching bases. Germline assignment: CDR1 SGHTA and CDR2 FQGTGA. Trimming pared 11 bases from V and 5 bases from J, leaving 18 bases between. This CDR3 spans 13 amino acids. In DNA form, the CDR3 reads TGTGCCTCTGCCCCCGGGGTGGGGGAGACCCAGTACTTC. Amino acids: CASAPGVGETQYF. Supplemented by reference TRBV7-3 and TRBJ2-5, the full variable domain reads GAGVSQTPSNKVTEKGKYVELRCDPISGHTALYWYRQSLGQGPEFLIYFQGTGAADDSGLPNDRFFAVRPEGSVSTLKIQRTERGDSAVYLCASAPGVGETQYFGPGTRLLVL.

The genes are TRBV4-1 and TRBJ2-2, with unresolved D. Per the germline V gene, CDR1 is MGHRA and CDR2 is YSYEKL. The CDR3 contains 14 residues. V shed 0 bases and J shed 5 bases, with 7 bases lying between them. The CDR3 protein is CASSQDMGTGELFF. The CDR3, as DNA: TGCGCCAGCAGCCAAGATATGGGAACCGGGGAGCTGTTTTTT.

The chain joins TRBV11-3 to TRBJ2-7; 10 bases are a match to TRBD1. The V gene's germline CDR1 is SGHNT and CDR2 YENEEA. The V gene end was trimmed by 5 bases and the J gene end by 4 bases; junction bases not matched to a gene: 2. The CDR3 is 13 amino acids. CDR3 loop: CASSPGQGYEQYF. The CDR3 coding sequence is TGTGCCAGCAGCCCGGGACAGGGGTACGAGCAGTACTTC.